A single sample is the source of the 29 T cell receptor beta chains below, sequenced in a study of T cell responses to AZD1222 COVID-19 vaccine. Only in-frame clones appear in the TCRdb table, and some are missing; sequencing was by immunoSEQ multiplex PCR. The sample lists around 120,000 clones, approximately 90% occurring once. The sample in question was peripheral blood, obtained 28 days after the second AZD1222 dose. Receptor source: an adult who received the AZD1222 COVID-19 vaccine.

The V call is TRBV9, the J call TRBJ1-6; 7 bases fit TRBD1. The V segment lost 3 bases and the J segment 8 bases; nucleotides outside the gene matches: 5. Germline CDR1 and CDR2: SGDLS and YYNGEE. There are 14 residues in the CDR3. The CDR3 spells CASSARQGDSPLHF. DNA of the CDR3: TGTGCCAGCAGCGCCAGACAGGGAGATTCACCCCTCCACTTT.

CDR3 DNA sequence: TGTGCCAGAAGCTTGGCGGCAGGGCAGCAGCCCCAGCATTTT. This translates into CARSLAAGQQPQHF. The chain employs TRBV5-3 and TRBJ1-5; the D gene is possibly TRBD1 (5 bases). TRBV5-3 is an open reading frame whose function is uncertain. The CDR3 totals 14 residues. V was shortened by 0 bases and J by 7 bases, with 11 bases between the two germline ends.

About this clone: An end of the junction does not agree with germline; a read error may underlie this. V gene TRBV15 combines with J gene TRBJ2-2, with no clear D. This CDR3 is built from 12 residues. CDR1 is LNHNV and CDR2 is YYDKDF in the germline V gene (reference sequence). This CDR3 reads CAASLDTGELFF. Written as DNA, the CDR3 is TGTGCCGCCAGCTTGGACACCGGGGAGCTGTTTTTT.

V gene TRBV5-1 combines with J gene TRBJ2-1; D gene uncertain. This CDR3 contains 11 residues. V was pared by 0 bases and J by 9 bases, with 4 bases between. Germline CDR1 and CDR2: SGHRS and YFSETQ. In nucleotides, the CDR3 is TGCGCCAGCAGCTTGGTAGGTGAGCAGTTCTTC. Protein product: CASSLVGEQFF.

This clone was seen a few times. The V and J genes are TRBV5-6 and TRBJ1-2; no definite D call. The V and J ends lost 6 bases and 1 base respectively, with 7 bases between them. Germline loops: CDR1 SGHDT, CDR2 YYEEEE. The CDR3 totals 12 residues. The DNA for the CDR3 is TGTGCCAGCACCCCGGATAACTATGGCTACACCTTC. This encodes CASTPDNYGYTF. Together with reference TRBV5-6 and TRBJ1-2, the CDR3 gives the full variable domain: DAGVTQSPTHLIKTRGQQVTLRCSPKSGHDTVSWYQQALGQGPQFIFQYYEEEERQRGNFPDRFSGHQFPNYSSELNVNALLLGDSALYLCASTPDNYGYTFGSGTRLTVV.

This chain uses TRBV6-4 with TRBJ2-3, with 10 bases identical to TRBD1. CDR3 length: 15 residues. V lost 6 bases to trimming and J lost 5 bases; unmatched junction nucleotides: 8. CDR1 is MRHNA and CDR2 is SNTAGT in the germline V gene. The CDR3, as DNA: TGTGCCAGCAGCCACGGACAGGGGGAGATAGATACGCAGTATTTT. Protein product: CASSHGQGEIDTQYF.

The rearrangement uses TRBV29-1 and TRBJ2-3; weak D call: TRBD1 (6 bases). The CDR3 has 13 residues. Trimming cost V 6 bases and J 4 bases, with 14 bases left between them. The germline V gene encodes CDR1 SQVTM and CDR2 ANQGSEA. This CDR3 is CSVQRRTADTQYF. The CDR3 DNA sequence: TGCAGCGTCCAACGTCGGACAGCAGATACGCAGTATTTT.

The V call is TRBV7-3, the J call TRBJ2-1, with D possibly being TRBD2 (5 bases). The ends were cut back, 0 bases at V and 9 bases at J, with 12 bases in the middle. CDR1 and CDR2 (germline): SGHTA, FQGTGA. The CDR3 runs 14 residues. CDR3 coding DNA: TGTGCCAGCAGCTTAACTAGCGTGGGCCCTGAGCAGTTCTTC. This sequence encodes CASSLTSVGPEQFF.

This CDR3 is CASSLGTGREKLFF. The CDR3 nucleotides are TGTGCCAGCAGCCTCGGGACAGGGCGGGAAAAACTGTTTTTT. V is TRBV11-2 and J is TRBJ1-4, with TRBD1 matching over 9 bases. The CDR3 consists of 14 residues. J was trimmed by 8 bases and V by 5 bases; bases with no gene match: 6. CDR1 SGHAT and CDR2 FQNNGV come from the germline V gene.

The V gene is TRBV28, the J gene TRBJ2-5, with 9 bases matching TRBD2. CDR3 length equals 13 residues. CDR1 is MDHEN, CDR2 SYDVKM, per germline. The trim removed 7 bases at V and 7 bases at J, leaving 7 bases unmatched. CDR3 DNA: TGTGCCAGCATTCTTAGCGGGAGAGGGACCCAGTACTTC. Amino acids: CASILSGRGTQYF.

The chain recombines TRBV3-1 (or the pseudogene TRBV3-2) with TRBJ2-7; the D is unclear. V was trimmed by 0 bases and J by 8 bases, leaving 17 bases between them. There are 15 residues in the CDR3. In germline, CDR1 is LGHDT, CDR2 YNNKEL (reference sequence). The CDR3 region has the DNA TGTGCCAGCAGCCAAGATCTAGGCGCCGGCAAAAAGCAGTACTTC. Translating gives CASSQDLGAGKKQYF.

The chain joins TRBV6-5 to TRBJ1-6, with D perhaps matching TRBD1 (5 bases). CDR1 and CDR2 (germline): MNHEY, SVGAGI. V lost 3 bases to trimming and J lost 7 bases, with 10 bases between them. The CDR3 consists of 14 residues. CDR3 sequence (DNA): TGTGCCAGCAGTTATTCGGGGGGGAATTCACCCCTCCACTTT. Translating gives CASSYSGGNSPLHF.

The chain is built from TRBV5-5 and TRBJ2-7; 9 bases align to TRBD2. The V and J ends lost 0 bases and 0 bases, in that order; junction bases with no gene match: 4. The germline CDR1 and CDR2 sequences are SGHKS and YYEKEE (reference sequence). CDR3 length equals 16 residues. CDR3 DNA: TGTGCCAGCAGCTTGGGCTCTAGCGGGGTCTCCTACGAGCAGTACTTC. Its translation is CASSLGSSGVSYEQYF.

CDR3 sequence reads: CASSFDFTDTQYF. For the CDR3, the DNA is TGCGCCAGCAGCTTTGATTTCACAGATACGCAGTATTTT. J is TRBJ2-3 and V is TRBV5-1; no reliable D call. CDR3 length equals 13 residues. CDR1 is SGHRS, CDR2 YFSETQ, per germline. V was cut by 2 bases and J by 2 bases, with 6 bases left in between.

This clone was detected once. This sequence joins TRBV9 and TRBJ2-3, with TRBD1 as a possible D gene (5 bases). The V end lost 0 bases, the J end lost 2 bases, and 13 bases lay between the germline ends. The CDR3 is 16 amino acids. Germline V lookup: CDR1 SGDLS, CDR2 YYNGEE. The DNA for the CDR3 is TGTGCCAGCAGCGTAGAGGTGGGGCGGAACACAGATACGCAGTATTTT. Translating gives CASSVEVGRNTDTQYF.

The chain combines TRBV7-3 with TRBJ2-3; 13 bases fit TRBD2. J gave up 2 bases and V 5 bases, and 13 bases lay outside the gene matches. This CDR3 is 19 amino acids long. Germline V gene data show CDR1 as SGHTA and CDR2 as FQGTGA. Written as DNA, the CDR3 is TGTGCCAGCAGCACTCGACCCCGGGGACTAGCGGGAAACACAGATACGCAGTATTTT. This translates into CASSTRPRGLAGNTDTQYF.

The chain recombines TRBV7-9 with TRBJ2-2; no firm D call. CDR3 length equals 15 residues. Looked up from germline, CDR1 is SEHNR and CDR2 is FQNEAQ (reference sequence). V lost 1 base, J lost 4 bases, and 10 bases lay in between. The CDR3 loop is CASSLGRIITGELFF. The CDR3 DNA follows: TGTGCCAGCAGCTTAGGCCGAATTATCACCGGGGAGCTGTTTTTT.

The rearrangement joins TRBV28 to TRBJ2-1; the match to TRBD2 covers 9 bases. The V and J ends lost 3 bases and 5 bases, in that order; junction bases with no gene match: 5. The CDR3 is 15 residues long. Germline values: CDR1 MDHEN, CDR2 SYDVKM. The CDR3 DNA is TGTGCCAGCAGTTTTAGCGGGAGTACCCACAATGAGCAGTTCTTC. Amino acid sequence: CASSFSGSTHNEQFF. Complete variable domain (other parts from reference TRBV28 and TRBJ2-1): DVKVTQSSRYLVKRTGEKVFLECVQDMDHENMFWYRQDPGLGLRLIYFSYDVKMKEKGDIPEGYSVSREKKERFSLILESASTNQTSMYLCASSFSGSTHNEQFFGPGTRLTVL.

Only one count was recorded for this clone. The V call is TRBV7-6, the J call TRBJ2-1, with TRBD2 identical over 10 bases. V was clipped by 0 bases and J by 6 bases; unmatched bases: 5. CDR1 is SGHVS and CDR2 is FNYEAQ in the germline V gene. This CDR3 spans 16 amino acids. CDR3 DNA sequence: TGTGCCAGCAGCTTAGCGTTCCCTAGCGGGAGCAATGAGCAGTTCTTC. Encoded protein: CASSLAFPSGSNEQFF.

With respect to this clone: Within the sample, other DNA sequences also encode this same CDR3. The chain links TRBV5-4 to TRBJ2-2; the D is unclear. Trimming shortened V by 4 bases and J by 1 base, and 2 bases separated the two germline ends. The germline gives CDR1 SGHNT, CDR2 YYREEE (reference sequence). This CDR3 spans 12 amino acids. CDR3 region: CASSLNTGELFF. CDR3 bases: TGTGCCAGCAGCCTGAACACCGGGGAGCTGTTTTTT.

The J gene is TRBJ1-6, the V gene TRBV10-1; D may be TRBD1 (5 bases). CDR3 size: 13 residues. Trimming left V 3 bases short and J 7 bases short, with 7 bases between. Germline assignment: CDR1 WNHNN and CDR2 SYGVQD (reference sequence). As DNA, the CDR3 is TGCGCCAGCAGTGACAGGGTGAATTCACCCCTCCACTTT. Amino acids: CASSDRVNSPLHF.

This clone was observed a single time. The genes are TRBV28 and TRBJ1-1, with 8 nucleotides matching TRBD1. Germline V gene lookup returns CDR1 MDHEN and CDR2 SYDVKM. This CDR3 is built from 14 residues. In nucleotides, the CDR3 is TGTGCGGCAGGGAAAGGGACAGGCCCTTCTGAAGCTTTCTTT. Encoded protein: CAAGKGTGPSEAFF.

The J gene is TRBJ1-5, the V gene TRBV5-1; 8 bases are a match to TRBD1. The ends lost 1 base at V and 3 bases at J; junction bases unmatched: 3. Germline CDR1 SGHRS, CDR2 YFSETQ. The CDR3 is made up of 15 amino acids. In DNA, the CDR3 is TGCGCCAGCAGCTTGCAGGGGGCAATCAATCAGCCCCAGCATTTT. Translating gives CASSLQGAINQPQHF.

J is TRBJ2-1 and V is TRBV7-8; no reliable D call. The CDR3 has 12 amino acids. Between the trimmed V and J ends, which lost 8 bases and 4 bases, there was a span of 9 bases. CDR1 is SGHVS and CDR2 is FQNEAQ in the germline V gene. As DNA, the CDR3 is TGTGCCAGCGGCGGAAAATACAATGAGCAGTTCTTC. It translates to CASGGKYNEQFF.

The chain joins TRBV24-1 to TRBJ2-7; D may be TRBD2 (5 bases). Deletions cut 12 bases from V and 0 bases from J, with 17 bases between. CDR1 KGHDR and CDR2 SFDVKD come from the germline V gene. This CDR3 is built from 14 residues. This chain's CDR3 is CAPFRRAPSYEQYF. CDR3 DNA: TGTGCCCCATTCCGGCGGGCCCCCTCCTACGAGCAGTACTTC.

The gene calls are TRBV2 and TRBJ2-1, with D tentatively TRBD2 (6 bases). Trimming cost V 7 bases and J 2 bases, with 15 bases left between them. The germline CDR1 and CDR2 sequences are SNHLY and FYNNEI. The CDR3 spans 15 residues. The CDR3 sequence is CASTVRDLPYNEQFF. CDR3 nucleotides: TGTGCCAGCACCGTACGGGACTTACCCTACAATGAGCAGTTCTTC.

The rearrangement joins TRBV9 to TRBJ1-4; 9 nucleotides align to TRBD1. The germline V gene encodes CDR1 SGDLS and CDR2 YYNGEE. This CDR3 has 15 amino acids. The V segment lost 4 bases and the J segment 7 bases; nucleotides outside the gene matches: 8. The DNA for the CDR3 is TGTGCCAGCAGCCTTTCCGGGACAGGGCTTGAAAAACTGTTTTTT. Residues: CASSLSGTGLEKLFF. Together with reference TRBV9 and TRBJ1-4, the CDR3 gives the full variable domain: DSGVTQTPKHLITATGQRVTLRCSPRSGDLSVYWYQQSLDQGLQFLIQYYNGEERAKGNILERFSAQQFPDLHSELNLSSLELGDSALYFCASSLSGTGLEKLFFGSGTQLSVL.

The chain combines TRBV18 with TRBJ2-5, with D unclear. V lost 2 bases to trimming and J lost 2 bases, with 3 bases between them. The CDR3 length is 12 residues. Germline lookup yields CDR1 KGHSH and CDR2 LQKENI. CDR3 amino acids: CASSPEQETQYF. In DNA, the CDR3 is TGTGCCAGCTCACCAGAGCAAGAGACCCAGTACTTC.

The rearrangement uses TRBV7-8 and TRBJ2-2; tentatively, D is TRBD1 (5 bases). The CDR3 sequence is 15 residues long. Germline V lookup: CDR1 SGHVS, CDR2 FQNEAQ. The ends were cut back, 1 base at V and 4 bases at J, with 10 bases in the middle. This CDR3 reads CASSLVRGFTGELFF. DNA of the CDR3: TGTGCCAGCAGCTTAGTTAGGGGATTCACCGGGGAGCTGTTTTTT.